This entry lists 11 T cell receptor beta chains sequenced from one sample in a study of T cells in localized non-small cell lung cancer. The assay was immunoSEQ multiplex PCR, and TCRdb's table has in-frame clones only and misses some. The sample yields around 7,100 clones, 45% to 55% seen once. This material consisted of lymph node tissue, taken before any cancer treatment. The receptors shown here come from a man aged 35-75 years with stage I lung adenocarcinoma.

V and J are TRBV28 and TRBJ1-3; perhaps TRBD1 as D (6 bases). This CDR3 spans 17 amino acids. Trimming took off 3 bases at V and 5 bases at J, with 20 bases between the two ends. CDR1 and CDR2 (germline): MDHEN, SYDVKM. CDR3 residues: CASSLLLSGQGRNTIYF. The CDR3 DNA follows: TGTGCCAGCAGTTTGCTGCTATCGGGGCAGGGGAGAAACACCATATATTTT.

This clone was seen a few times. The chain combines TRBV10-3 with TRBJ2-5; weak D call: TRBD2 (5 bases). Trimming left V 0 bases short and J 5 bases short, with 13 bases between. The CDR3 has 15 residues. The germline V gene has CDR1 ENHRY and CDR2 SYGVKD. CDR3 sequence: CAISESQRTGETQYF. The DNA for the CDR3 is TGTGCCATCAGTGAGTCCCAGCGGACTGGGGAGACCCAGTACTTC.

This rearrangement joins TRBV6-8 to TRBJ1-5; the match to TRBD1 covers 8 bases. The J segment lost 2 bases and the V segment lost 5 bases, leaving 5 bases of the junction unmatched. CDR3 size: 15 residues. In germline, CDR1 is MNHGY, CDR2 SAAAGT. Here the CDR3 DNA reads TGTGCCAGCAGTCCATCGGGACAGGGCAATCAGCCCCAGCATTTT. Encoded protein: CASSPSGQGNQPQHF.

The CDR3 DNA reads TGTGCCAGCAGTGAATACGTGGCTGAAGCTTTCTTT. Translation: CASSEYVAEAFF. The chain joins TRBV6-1 to TRBJ1-1, with D hard to call. CDR3 length: 12 residues. V was trimmed by 2 bases and J by 6 bases, leaving 7 bases between them. The germline gives CDR1 MNHNS, CDR2 SASEGT.

The CDR3 loop is CASSLRLAHQNNEQFF. The CDR3, as DNA: TGTGCCAGTAGTCTCCGACTAGCGCACCAAAACAATGAGCAGTTCTTC. The J gene is TRBJ2-1, the V gene TRBV19, with TRBD2 matching over 8 bases. The CDR3 totals 16 residues. Looked up from germline, CDR1 is LNHDA and CDR2 is SQIVND (reference sequence). J gave up 5 bases and V 5 bases, and 11 bases lay outside the gene matches.

This rearrangement joins TRBV6-8 to TRBJ2-7; 7 bases line up with TRBD2. CDR3 length equals 15 residues. CDR1 and CDR2 (germline): MNHGY, SAAAGT. With 6 bases clipped from V and 7 bases from J, the junction kept 15 bases outside the gene matches. The CDR3 region has the DNA TGTGCCAGCAGGGTGGAGGGACTATACCTTGGGGAGCAGTACTTC. It yields the protein CASRVEGLYLGEQYF.

This chain joins TRBV11-3 and TRBJ1-4; D uncertain. The CDR3 runs 14 residues. With 0 bases removed from V and 3 bases from J, the gap between germline ends came to 5 bases. Germline assignment: CDR1 SGHNT and CDR2 YENEEA. In nucleotides, the CDR3 is TGTGCCAGCAGCTTAGATAGACCTAATGAAAAACTGTTTTTT. Residues: CASSLDRPNEKLFF.

Only one count was recorded for this clone. The rearrangement joins TRBV28 to TRBJ2-3; D is uncertain. Deletions cut 2 bases from V and 4 bases from J, with 4 bases between. This CDR3 has 12 amino acids. The germline CDR1 and CDR2 sequences are MDHEN and SYDVKM. CDR3 amino acids: CASSLTADTQYF. The CDR3 region has the DNA TGTGCCAGCAGTTTAACCGCAGATACGCAGTATTTT.

The genes are TRBV28 and TRBJ1-2; 8 bases line up with TRBD1. The CDR3 runs 15 residues. Germline CDR1 and CDR2: MDHEN and SYDVKM. After removal of 8 bases from V and 2 bases from J, the junction contained 10 bases not matched to a gene. The CDR3 DNA follows: TGTGCCAGCGTACCGGGACAGGCGCTAAACTATGGCTACACCTTC. It yields the protein CASVPGQALNYGYTF.

The CDR3 loop reads CASSLIAGTDTQYF. In DNA form, the CDR3 reads TGTGCCAGCAGCCTTATAGCGGGCACAGATACGCAGTATTTT. The rearrangement joins TRBV11-3 to TRBJ2-3, with D possibly TRBD2 on 6 matching bases. Germline values: CDR1 SGHNT, CDR2 YENEEA. The CDR3 contains 14 residues. The V gene lost 5 bases and the J gene lost 1 base, with 10 bases spanning the gap. The whole variable domain, remainder taken from reference TRBV11-3 and TRBJ2-3, is EAGVVQSPRYKIIEKKQPVAFWCNPISGHNTLYWYLQNLGQGPELLIRYENEEAVDDSQLPKDRFSAERLKGVDSTLKIQPAELGDSAVYLCASSLIAGTDTQYFGPGTRLTVL.

The chain joins TRBV19 to TRBJ1-1; 7 bases align to TRBD1. Trimming took 6 bases from V and 2 from J; bases not matched to a gene: 6. Germline V gene lookup returns CDR1 LNHDA and CDR2 SQIVND (reference sequence). This CDR3 spans 14 amino acids. In DNA, the CDR3 is TGTGCCAGTAGCCGGACAGGAACAAACACTGAAGCTTTCTTT. This codes for CASSRTGTNTEAFF.